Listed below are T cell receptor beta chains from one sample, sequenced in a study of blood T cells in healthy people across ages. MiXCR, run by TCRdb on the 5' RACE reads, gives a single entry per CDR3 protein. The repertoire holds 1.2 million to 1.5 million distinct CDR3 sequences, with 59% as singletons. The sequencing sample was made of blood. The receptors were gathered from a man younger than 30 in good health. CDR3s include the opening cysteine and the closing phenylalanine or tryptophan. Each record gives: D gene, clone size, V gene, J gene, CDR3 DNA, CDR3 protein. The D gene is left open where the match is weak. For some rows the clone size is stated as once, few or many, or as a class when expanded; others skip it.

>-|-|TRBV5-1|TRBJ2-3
TGCGCCAGCAGCTTGGTGTGGACCGATAGCACAGATACGCAGTATTTT
CASSLVWTDSTDTQYF
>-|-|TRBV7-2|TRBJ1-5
TGTGCCAGCAGCTTAGGGGCCGGGAGGAATCAGCCCCAGCATTTT
CASSLGAGRNQPQHF
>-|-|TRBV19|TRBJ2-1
TGTGCCAGTAGTATAGCGGGAGTGATTGAGCAGTTCTTC
CASSIAGVIEQFF
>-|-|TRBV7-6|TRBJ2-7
TGTGCCAGCAGCCCAGGACATCGGGTAACCTACGAGCAGTACTTC
CASSPGHRVTYEQYF
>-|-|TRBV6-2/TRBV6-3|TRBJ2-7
TGTGCCAGCAGTTACCAGCGGGTCTACGAGCAGTACTTC
CASSYQRVYEQYF
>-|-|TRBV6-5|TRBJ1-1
TGTGCCAGCTTAAAGGGGAACACTGAAGCTTTCTTT
CASLKGNTEAFF
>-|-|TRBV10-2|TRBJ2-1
TGCGCCAGCAGGGGGGGAATAGCGGACAATGAGCAGTTCTTC
CASRGGIADNEQFF
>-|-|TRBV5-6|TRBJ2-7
TGTGCCAGCAGCTTCAGGGATGTCCAGCAAGGAACCCAGTACTTC
CASSFRDVQQGTQYF
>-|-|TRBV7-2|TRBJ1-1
TGTGCCGGACGGGGTAGGAACACTGAAGCTTTCTTT
CAGRGRNTEAFF
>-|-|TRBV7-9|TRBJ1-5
TGTGCCAGCAGCCGGGGACCATCGGATAGCAATCAGCCCCAGCATTTT
CASSRGPSDSNQPQHF
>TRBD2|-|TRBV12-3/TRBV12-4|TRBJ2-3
TGTGCCAGCAGTTTGTTTCTTTCCGCCGCGGGGGGCACAGATACGCAGTATTTT
CASSLFLSAAGGTDTQYF
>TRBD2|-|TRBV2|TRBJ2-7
TGTGCCAGCAGTGGCCCTGGCTGGACTAGTCACAACGAGCAGTACTTC
CASSGPGWTSHNEQYF
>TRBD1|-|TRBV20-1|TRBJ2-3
TGCAGTGCTAGGTCTCCAGGGGGCTCTAGCACAGATACGCAGTATTTT
CSARSPGGSSTDTQYF
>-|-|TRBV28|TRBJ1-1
TGTGCCAGCACGGGGCGGGAAGCTTTCTTT
CASTGREAFF
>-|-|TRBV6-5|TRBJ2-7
TGTGCCAGCAGTTACGGAGGTCCACCAGACGAGCAGTACTTC
CASSYGGPPDEQYF
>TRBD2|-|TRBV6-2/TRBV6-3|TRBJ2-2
TGTGCCATCCGACTAGCGGGAGCCGGGGAGCTGTTTTTT
CAIRLAGAGELFF
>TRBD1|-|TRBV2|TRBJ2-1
TGTGCCAGCAGTGGGGACAGGGGACCCCGGGAGCAGTTCTTC
CASSGDRGPREQFF
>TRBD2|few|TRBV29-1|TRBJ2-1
TGCAGCGTTTTGGGGGGGGACGGATATTACAATGAGCAGTTCTTC
CSVLGGDGYYNEQFF
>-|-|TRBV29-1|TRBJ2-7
TGCAGCGTTGTATTTCGGGACTCCTACAATGAGCAGTACTTC
CSVVFRDSYNEQYF
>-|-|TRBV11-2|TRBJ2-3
TGTGCCAGCAGCTTAGTGTCTAGGGTATTAGGGACAGATACGCAGTATTTT
CASSLVSRVLGTDTQYF
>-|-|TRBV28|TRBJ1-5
TGTGCCAGCACAGGGATCGTCAATCAGCCCCAGCATTTT
CASTGIVNQPQHF
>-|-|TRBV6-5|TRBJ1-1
TGTGCCAGCCAAGTCGGTTGGAACACTGAAGCTTTCTTT
CASQVGWNTEAFF
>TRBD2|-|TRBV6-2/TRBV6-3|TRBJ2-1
TGTGCCAGCAGTTGGGGACTAGTGGAAACCCATGAGCAGTTCTTC
CASSWGLVETHEQFF
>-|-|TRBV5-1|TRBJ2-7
TGCGCCAGCAGACCCGGGACTTTTAGCTCCTACGAGCAGTACTTC
CASRPGTFSSYEQYF
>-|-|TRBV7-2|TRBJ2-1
TGTGCCAGCAGCTTATTGGACAGATACACCTACAATGAGCAGTTCTTC
CASSLLDRYTYNEQFF
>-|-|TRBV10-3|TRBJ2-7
TGTGCCATCAGGACAGGTTCCCAACTCTACGAGCAGTACTTC
CAIRTGSQLYEQYF
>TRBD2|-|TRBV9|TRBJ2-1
TGTGCCAGCAGCGGAGGGACTAGCGGTGAGCAGTTCTTC
CASSGGTSGEQFF
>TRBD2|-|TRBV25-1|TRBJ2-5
TGTGCCAGCAGTGAAAGGGGGACTAGCGGGGAGCAAGAGACCCAGTACTTC
CASSERGTSGEQETQYF
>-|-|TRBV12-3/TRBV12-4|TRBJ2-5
TGTGCCAGCAGTACCATCCTAACTAAACCTCAAGAGACCCAGTACTTC
CASSTILTKPQETQYF
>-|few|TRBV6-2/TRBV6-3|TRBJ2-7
TGTGCCAGCCTTACCTACAACGAGCAGTACTTC
CASLTYNEQYF
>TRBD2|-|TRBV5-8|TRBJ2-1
TGTGCCAGCAGCCCCCTTCGCGTATTAGCGGGAACCTCCTACAATGAGCAGTTCTTC
CASSPLRVLAGTSYNEQFF
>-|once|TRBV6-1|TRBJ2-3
TGTGCCACGCTCGGAGGTGTGTACACCTTTAGCACAGATACGCAGTATTTT
CATLGGVYTFSTDTQYF
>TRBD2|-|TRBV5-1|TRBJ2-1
TGCGCCAGCAGCTTGGCGGGGACTAGCCGCAATGAGCAGTTCTTC
CASSLAGTSRNEQFF
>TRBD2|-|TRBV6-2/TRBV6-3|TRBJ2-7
TGTGCCAGCACCCTGGCGGGGAGGGCCCACGAGCAGTACTTC
CASTLAGRAHEQYF
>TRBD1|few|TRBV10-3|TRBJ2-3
TGTGCCATCAGTGAGACGGGACAGGGGTTAGGGGATACGCAGTATTTT
CAISETGQGLGDTQYF
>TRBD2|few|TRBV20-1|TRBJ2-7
TGCAGTGCTAGAGGGATAGGGGCGGGAGGTTACGAGCAGTACTTC
CSARGIGAGGYEQYF
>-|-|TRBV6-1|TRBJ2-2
TGTGCCAGCACGGAGCCGAACACCGGGGAGCTGTTTTTT
CASTEPNTGELFF
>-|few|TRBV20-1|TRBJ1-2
TGCAGTGCTTCCCTCGGGATCCTGGATGGCCGCACCTTC
CSASLGILDGRTF
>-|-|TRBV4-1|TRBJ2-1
TGCGCCAGCAGCCAAGCCCCCAGGGGTCGGATTAACAATGAGCAGTTCTTC
CASSQAPRGRINNEQFF
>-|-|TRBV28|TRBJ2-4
TGTGCCAGCAGTTTACCGGCTACGGCCATTCAGTACTTC
CASSLPATAIQYF
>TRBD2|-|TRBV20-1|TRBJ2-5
TGCAGTGCTAGAGCTCCGGGAGGGAGGGAGACCCAGTACTTC
CSARAPGGRETQYF
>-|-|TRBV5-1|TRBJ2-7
TGCGCCAGCAGCTTGGAAGGCAGGGCCTTCTACGAGCAGTACTTC
CASSLEGRAFYEQYF
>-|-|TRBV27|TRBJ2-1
TGTGCCAGATGGGGGGTGACCCCTTCAGACTACAATGAGCAGTTCTTC
CARWGVTPSDYNEQFF
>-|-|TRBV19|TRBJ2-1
TGTGCCAGTAGTATCTCTTCGGGACCAGGGTGGAATGAGCAGTTCTTC
CASSISSGPGWNEQFF
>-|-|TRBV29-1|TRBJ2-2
TGCAGCGTTGTACAGGGTTTGTCCACCGGGGAGCTGTTTTTT
CSVVQGLSTGELFF
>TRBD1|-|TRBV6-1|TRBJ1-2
TGTGCCAGCCTCGGGACAGCATATGGCTACACCTTC
CASLGTAYGYTF
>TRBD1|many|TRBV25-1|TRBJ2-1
TGTGCCAGCAGTGAAGGGGTTTGGGACAGGCGGGACAATGAGCAGTTCTTC
CASSEGVWDRRDNEQFF
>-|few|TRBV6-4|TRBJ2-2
TGTGCCAGCAGCCCTAGCTCCACCGGGGAGCTGTTTTTT
CASSPSSTGELFF
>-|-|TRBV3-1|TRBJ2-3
TGTGCCAGCAGCCTTCTACAGACAGGTCCCCACACAGATACGCAGTATTTT
CASSLLQTGPHTDTQYF
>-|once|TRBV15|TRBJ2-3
TGTGCCACCAGCAGAGACGAGTATACGCAGTATTTT
CATSRDEYTQYF
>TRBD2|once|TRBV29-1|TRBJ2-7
TGCAGCGTTGAAACTAGCGGAAACAACTACGAGCAGTACTTC
CSVETSGNNYEQYF
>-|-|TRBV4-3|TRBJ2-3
TGCGCCAGCAGCCAAGTCGGGCACCAAAACACAGATACGCAGTATTTT
CASSQVGHQNTDTQYF
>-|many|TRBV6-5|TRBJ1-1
TGTGCCAGCAGTTACAAGGGGGAGAACACTGAAGCTTTCTTT
CASSYKGENTEAFF